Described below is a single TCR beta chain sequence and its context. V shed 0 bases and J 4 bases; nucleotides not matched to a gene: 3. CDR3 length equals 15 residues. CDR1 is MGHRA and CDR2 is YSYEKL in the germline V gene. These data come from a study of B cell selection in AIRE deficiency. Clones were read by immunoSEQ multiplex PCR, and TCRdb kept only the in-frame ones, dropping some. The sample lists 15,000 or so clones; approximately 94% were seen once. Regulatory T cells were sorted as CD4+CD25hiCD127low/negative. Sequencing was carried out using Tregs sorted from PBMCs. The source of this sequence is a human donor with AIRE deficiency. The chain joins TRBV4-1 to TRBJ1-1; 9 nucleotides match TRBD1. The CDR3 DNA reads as TGCGCCAGCAGCCAAGAACAGGGGGCCTTCACTGAAGCTTTCTTT. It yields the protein CASSQEQGAFTEAFF.